This TCR beta chain was identified in a study of T cell responses to AZD1222 COVID-19 vaccine. Regarding the study as a whole: Targets within unmutated variant regions were reportedly found for nearly half of spike-specific TCRs. Most donors were white British and more were female, and clonal diversity was possibly underestimated.

This clone was found a few times. The antigen remains undetermined. Other nucleotide sequences in the sample specify the same CDR3. TCRdb keeps only in-frame clones here, not all; method: immunoSEQ multiplex PCR. The sample holds 90,000 to 120,000 clones; around 84% are singletons and the top ten take around 3.2%. The V gene lost 1 base and the J gene lost 4 bases, with 10 bases spanning the gap. CDR3 length equals 14 residues. From germline, CDR1 is LGHNA and CDR2 YSLEER. The chain couples TRBV4-3 to TRBJ1-1; D gene unclear. Sample: peripheral blood, taken on day 0 of AZD1222 vaccination. The sequence came from an adult in good health. The CDR3, as DNA: TGCGCCAGCAGCCAAGGAAAGGGCGGCACTGAAGCTTTCTTT. Protein product: CASSQGKGGTEAFF.